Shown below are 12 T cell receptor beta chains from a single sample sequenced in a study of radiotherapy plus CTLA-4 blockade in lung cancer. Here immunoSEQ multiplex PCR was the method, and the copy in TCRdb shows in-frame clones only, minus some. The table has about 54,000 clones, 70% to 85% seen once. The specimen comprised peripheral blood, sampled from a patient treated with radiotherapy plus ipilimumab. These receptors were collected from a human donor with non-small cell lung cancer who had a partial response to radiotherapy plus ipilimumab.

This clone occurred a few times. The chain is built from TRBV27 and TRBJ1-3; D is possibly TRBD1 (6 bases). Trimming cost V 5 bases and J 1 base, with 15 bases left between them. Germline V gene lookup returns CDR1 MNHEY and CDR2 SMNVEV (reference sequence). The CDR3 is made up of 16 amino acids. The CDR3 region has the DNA TGTGCCAGCAGTCATCTCAGAGGGGGATCTGGAAACACCATATATTTT. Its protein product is CASSHLRGGSGNTIYF.

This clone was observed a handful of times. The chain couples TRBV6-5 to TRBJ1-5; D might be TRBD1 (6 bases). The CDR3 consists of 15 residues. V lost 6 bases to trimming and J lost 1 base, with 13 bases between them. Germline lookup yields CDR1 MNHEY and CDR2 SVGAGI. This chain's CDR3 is CASSPQGGSNQPQHF. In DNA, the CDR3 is TGTGCCAGCAGCCCACAGGGTGGGAGCAATCAGCCCCAGCATTTT.

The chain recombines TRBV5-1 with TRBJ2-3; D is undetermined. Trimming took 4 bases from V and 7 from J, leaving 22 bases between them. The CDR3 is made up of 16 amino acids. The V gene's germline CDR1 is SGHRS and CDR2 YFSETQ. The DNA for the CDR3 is TGCGCCAGCAGCGTGGTTCCGATACGAGAGTCCTATACGCAGTATTTT. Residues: CASSVVPIRESYTQYF. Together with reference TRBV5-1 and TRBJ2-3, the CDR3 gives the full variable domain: KAGVTQTPRYLIKTRGQQVTLSCSPISGHRSVSWYQQTPGQGLQFLFEYFSETQRNKGNFPGRFSGRQFSNSRSEMNVSTLELGDSALYLCASSVVPIRESYTQYFGPGTRLTVL.

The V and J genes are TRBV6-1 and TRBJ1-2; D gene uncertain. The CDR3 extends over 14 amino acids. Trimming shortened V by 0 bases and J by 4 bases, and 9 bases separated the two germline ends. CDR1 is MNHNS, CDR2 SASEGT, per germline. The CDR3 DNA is TGTGCCAGCAGTGAAGCTCAGCGGAGCTATGGCTACACCTTC. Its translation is CASSEAQRSYGYTF.

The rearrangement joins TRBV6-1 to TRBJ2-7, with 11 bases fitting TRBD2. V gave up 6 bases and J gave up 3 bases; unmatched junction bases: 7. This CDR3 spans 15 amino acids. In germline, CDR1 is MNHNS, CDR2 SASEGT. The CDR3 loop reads CASRLTSGAIYEQYF. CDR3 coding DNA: TGTGCCAGCAGGCTGACTAGCGGGGCGATCTACGAGCAGTACTTC.

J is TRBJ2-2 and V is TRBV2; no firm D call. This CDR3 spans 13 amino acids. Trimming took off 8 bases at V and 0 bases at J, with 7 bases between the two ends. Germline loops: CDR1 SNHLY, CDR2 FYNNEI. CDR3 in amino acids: CASSAANTGELFF. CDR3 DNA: TGTGCCAGCTCTGCGGCGAACACCGGGGAGCTGTTTTTT.

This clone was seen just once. CDR3 loop: CASGRNFQGTNSPLHF. The CDR3 DNA sequence: TGTGCCAGTGGAAGAAATTTCCAGGGGACCAATTCACCCCTCCACTTT. The rearrangement joins TRBV19 to TRBJ1-6; possible D gene TRBD1, 6 bases. This CDR3 has 16 residues. The V gene's germline CDR1 is LNHDA and CDR2 SQIVND (reference sequence). V dropped 8 bases and J dropped 7 bases, with 21 bases sitting between them.

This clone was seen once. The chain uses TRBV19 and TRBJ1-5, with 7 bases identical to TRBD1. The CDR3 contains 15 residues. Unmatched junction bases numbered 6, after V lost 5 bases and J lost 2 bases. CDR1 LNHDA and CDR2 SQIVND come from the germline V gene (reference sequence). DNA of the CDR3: TGTGCCAGTAGTTTCGGACAGGCGCGCAATCAGCCCCAGCATTTT. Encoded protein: CASSFGQARNQPQHF.

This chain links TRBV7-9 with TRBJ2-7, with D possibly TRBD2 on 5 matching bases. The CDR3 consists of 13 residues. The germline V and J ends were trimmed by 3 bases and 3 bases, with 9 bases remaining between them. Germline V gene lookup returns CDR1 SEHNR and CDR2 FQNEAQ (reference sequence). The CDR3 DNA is TGTGCCAGCAGCTTGCGGGCCGACTACGAGCAGTACTTC. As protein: CASSLRADYEQYF.

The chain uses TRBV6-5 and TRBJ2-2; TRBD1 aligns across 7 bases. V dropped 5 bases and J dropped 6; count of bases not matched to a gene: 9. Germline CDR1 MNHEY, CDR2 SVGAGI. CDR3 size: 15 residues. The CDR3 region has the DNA TGTGCCAGCAGTCCGGATACAGGGGTTGCCGGGGAGCTGTTTTTT. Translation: CASSPDTGVAGELFF.

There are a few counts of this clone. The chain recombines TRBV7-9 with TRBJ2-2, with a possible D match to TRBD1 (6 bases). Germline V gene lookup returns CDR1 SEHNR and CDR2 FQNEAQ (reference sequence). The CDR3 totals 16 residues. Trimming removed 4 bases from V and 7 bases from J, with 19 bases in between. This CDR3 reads CASSSTGTLRIGELFF. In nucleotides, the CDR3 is TGTGCCAGCAGCTCGACAGGTACCCTTAGGATCGGGGAGCTGTTTTTT.

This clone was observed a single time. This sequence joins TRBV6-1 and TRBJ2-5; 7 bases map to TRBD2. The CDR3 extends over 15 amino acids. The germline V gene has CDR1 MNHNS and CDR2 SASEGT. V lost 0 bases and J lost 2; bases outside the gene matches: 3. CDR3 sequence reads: CASSEAGGVQETQYF. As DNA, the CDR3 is TGTGCCAGCAGTGAAGCGGGGGGGGTTCAAGAGACCCAGTACTTC.